This passage covers 2 T cell receptor beta chains from one sample sequenced in a study of long-term antiretroviral therapy in people with HIV. The assay used was immunoSEQ (version v3.0), run at survey level. Generated by immunoSEQ multiplex PCR, the TCRdb table keeps only in-frame clones and is missing some. The sample contains over 15,000 clones, roughly 91% of which appear only once. Sequenced material: unsorted PBMCs, taken 3 years after starting antiretroviral therapy. The receptors were sampled from a man over 45 with HIV.

J is TRBJ2-1 and V is TRBV30; tentative D call: TRBD2 (7 bases). V was trimmed by 0 bases and J by 3 bases, leaving 12 bases between them. Germline-derived CDR1 and CDR2 are GTSNPN and SVGIG (reference sequence). The CDR3 runs 15 residues. The DNA of the CDR3 is TGTGCCTGGAGTGTACGAGGGGGGGTCTACAATGAGCAGTTCTTC. Its protein is CAWSVRGGVYNEQFF. Full variable domain (outside the CDR3, taken from reference TRBV30 and TRBJ2-1): SQTIHQWPATLVQPVGSPLSLECTVEGTSNPNLYWYRQAAGRGLQLLFYSVGIGQISSEVPQNLSASRPQDRQFILSSKKLLLSDSGFYLCAWSVRGGVYNEQFFGPGTRLTVL.

This chain connects TRBV27 to TRBJ2-7; tentatively, D is TRBD2 (5 bases). Germline CDR1 and CDR2: MNHEY and SMNVEV (reference sequence). The CDR3 is made up of 14 amino acids. Deletions cut 3 bases from V and 3 bases from J, with 12 bases between. The DNA of the CDR3 is TGTGCCAGCAGTTTCCGGGGAGCGATCTACGAGCAGTACTTC. Translation gives CASSFRGAIYEQYF.